Each of the 27 T cell receptor beta chains below was sequenced from the same sample in a study of shared clonotypes between healthy human individuals. Positively selected for CCR7, the CD45RO-negative cells used as naive CD8 cells excluded terminally differentiated effector memory CD45RA+ cells. Method: immunoSEQ multiplex PCR; TCRdb's copy keeps in-frame clones and lacks some. Found here are about 820,000 clones, 80% to 95% of them singletons; the top ten hold 24%. The sequenced sample consisted of naive CD8+ T cells sorted from blood. All receptors derive from a man aged 25-45 years in good health.

This rearrangement joins TRBV29-1 to TRBJ2-7; 11 bases line up with TRBD1. Looked up from germline, CDR1 is SQVTM and CDR2 is ANQGSEA. This CDR3 region has 15 residues. Unmatched junction bases numbered 4, after V lost 0 bases and J lost 3 bases. Here the CDR3 DNA reads TGCAGCGTTGAAGACCGGGGACAGGGGGGCTACGAGCAGTACTTC. It translates to CSVEDRGQGGYEQYF.

V is TRBV2 and J is TRBJ1-1; D remains ambiguous. The CDR3 contains 13 residues. The germline CDR1 and CDR2 sequences are SNHLY and FYNNEI. Trimming took off 7 bases at V and 1 base at J, with 10 bases between the two ends. CDR3 sequence: CASTDGPNTEAFF. The DNA of the CDR3 is TGTGCCAGCACAGACGGACCGAACACTGAAGCTTTCTTT.

The V and J genes are TRBV19 and TRBJ2-7; 14 bases are shared with TRBD2. The CDR3 is 17 residues long. Germline CDR1 is LNHDA and CDR2 is SQIVND (reference sequence). V lost 3 bases to trimming and J lost 7 bases; unmatched junction nucleotides: 11. The CDR3 DNA follows: TGTGCCAGTAGTATTTCCGGGACTAGCGGGAGATGGGGAGAGCAGTACTTC. It encodes CASSISGTSGRWGEQYF.

V usage is TRBV5-5 and J usage is TRBJ1-1; D gene uncertain. The CDR3 contains 13 residues. Germline CDR1 reads SGHKS; CDR2 reads YYEKEE (reference sequence). V was cut by 4 bases and J by 1 base, with 8 bases left in between. CDR3 loop: CASSPRPNTEAFF. The CDR3 nucleotides read TGTGCCAGCAGCCCGAGGCCGAACACTGAAGCTTTCTTT.

This rearrangement joins TRBV5-1 to TRBJ2-1, with D possibly called TRBD1 or TRBD2 (7 bases each). Trimming took 3 bases from V and 6 from J, leaving 13 bases between them. CDR1 and CDR2 from the germline V gene are SGHRS and YFSETQ. The CDR3 has 14 residues. CDR3 loop: CASSYTGEGNEQFF. In nucleotides, the CDR3 is TGCGCCAGCAGCTACACAGGGGAGGGCAATGAGCAGTTCTTC.

The rearrangement links TRBV10-1 to TRBJ2-2; perhaps TRBD1 as D (6 bases). Germline CDR1 reads WNHNN; CDR2 reads SYGVQD (reference sequence). Trimming cost V 3 bases and J 0 bases, with 11 bases left between them. The CDR3 is made up of 16 amino acids. CDR3 protein: CASSDNRDTNTGELFF. For the CDR3, the DNA is TGCGCCAGCAGTGATAACCGGGACACGAACACCGGGGAGCTGTTTTTT.

The chain carries TRBV9 and TRBJ2-1; D possibly corresponds to TRBD1 (6 bases). CDR1 and CDR2 (germline): SGDLS, YYNGEE. The CDR3 loop spans 12 amino acids. Trimming cost V 7 bases and J 3 bases, with 8 bases left between them. Here the CDR3 DNA reads TGTGCCAGCGGGGGCGTCTACAATGAGCAGTTCTTC. It translates to CASGGVYNEQFF.

The chain is built from TRBV6-1 and TRBJ1-1, with D maybe TRBD1 (6 bases). V lost 6 bases to trimming and J lost 8 bases, with 16 bases between them. Germline-derived CDR1 and CDR2 are MNHNS and SASEGT. This CDR3 is built from 13 residues. The CDR3 region is CASSAPLDREAFF. The CDR3 DNA is TGTGCCAGCAGCGCCCCTCTAGACAGGGAAGCTTTCTTT.

This chain links TRBV6-5 with TRBJ2-7; TRBD2 is a possible D gene (6 bases). The CDR3 runs to 14 residues. V shed 6 bases and J shed 5 bases, with 17 bases lying between them. Germline values: CDR1 MNHEY, CDR2 SVGAGI. The chain's CDR3 is CASSLVEGLNEQYF. In nucleotides, the CDR3 is TGTGCCAGCAGCCTCGTGGAGGGGTTGAACGAGCAGTACTTC.

The chain combines TRBV7-8 with TRBJ2-1; 7 bases fit TRBD2. V shed 5 bases and J 7 bases; nucleotides not matched to a gene: 14. CDR1 SGHVS and CDR2 FQNEAQ come from the germline V gene. The CDR3 runs 16 residues. CDR3 in DNA: TGTGCCAGCAGCCCAGAAGGTGGCGGGAGTTTAAATGAGCAGTTCTTC. Amino acids: CASSPEGGGSLNEQFF.

V is TRBV4-1 and J is TRBJ1-1; D may be TRBD1 (5 bases). This CDR3 is built from 14 residues. Trimming removed 4 bases from V and 6 bases from J, with 15 bases in between. Germline loops: CDR1 MGHRA, CDR2 YSYEKL. The CDR3 nucleotides read TGCGCCAGCAGCCGGCAGGGTGAATTGGCTGAAGCTTTCTTT. Protein product: CASSRQGELAEAFF.

This chain joins TRBV19 and TRBJ2-6, with 8 bases fitting TRBD1. Per germline, CDR1 LNHDA and CDR2 SQIVND (reference sequence). The ends lost 3 bases at V and 0 bases at J; junction bases unmatched: 13. The length of the CDR3 is 20 residues. This CDR3 reads CASSMGFARTGPSGANVLTF. CDR3 coding DNA: TGTGCCAGTAGTATGGGGTTCGCCCGGACAGGGCCCTCTGGGGCCAACGTCCTGACTTTC.

CDR3 DNA: TGTGCCAGCAGTTTTGGGACTAGCAATGAGCAGTTCTTC. It codes for CASSFGTSNEQFF. The chain carries TRBV28 and TRBJ2-1; 8 bases map to TRBD2. Germline-derived CDR1 and CDR2 are MDHEN and SYDVKM. With 3 bases clipped from V and 6 bases from J, the junction kept 1 base outside the gene matches. The CDR3 loop spans 13 amino acids.

The chain couples TRBV6-1 to TRBJ2-1; D call uncertain. Germline-derived CDR1 and CDR2 are MNHNS and SASEGT. Trimming removed 1 base from V and 6 bases from J, with 16 bases in between. The CDR3 totals 16 residues. CDR3 nucleotides: TGTGCCAGCAGTGAAGGGATCCCAGGATTAGGCAATGAGCAGTTCTTC. Translation: CASSEGIPGLGNEQFF.

V is TRBV7-8 and J is TRBJ2-7; the D is unclear. The CDR3 is 13 residues long. Trimming left V 5 bases short and J 3 bases short, with 11 bases between. The germline CDR1 and CDR2 sequences are SGHVS and FQNEAQ. For the CDR3, the DNA is TGTGCCAGCAGCGGAATAAGGGACTACGAGCAGTACTTC. Translated: CASSGIRDYEQYF.

V is TRBV28 and J is TRBJ2-5; D is possibly TRBD2 (6 bases). The ends were cut back, 2 bases at V and 2 bases at J, with 12 bases in the middle. CDR3 length: 15 residues. The V gene's germline CDR1 is MDHEN and CDR2 SYDVKM. The CDR3 sequence is CASSLDGSTQETQYF. The CDR3 DNA sequence: TGTGCCAGCAGTTTAGACGGGAGCACACAAGAGACCCAGTACTTC.

This chain uses TRBV2 with TRBJ1-2; 10 bases map to TRBD1. The CDR3 is made up of 19 amino acids. Germline values: CDR1 SNHLY, CDR2 FYNNEI. J was trimmed by 0 bases and V by 3 bases; bases with no gene match: 13. The CDR3: CASSELGGQGTQANYGYTF. The CDR3 nucleotides read TGTGCCAGCAGTGAGTTAGGGGGACAGGGGACGCAAGCTAACTATGGCTACACCTTC.

The rearrangement uses TRBV29-1 and TRBJ2-1; weak D call: TRBD2 (5 bases). CDR3 size: 12 residues. The germline V and J ends were trimmed by 4 bases and 5 bases, with 9 bases remaining between them. The germline V gene has CDR1 SQVTM and CDR2 ANQGSEA. The CDR3 sequence: CSVVRRDNEQFF. In nucleotides, the CDR3 is TGCAGCGTTGTCAGGCGGGACAATGAGCAGTTCTTC.

The rearrangement uses TRBV7-9 and TRBJ2-5; 10 bases align to TRBD1. Trimming took 6 bases from V and 9 from J; bases not matched to a gene: 16. Germline lookup yields CDR1 SEHNR and CDR2 FQNEAQ (reference sequence). The CDR3 is 16 residues long. The CDR3 DNA follows: TGTGCCAGCAGGTCCAAAATAGCAGGGACAGGGGAGGCCCAGTACTTC. Amino acid sequence: CASRSKIAGTGEAQYF.

The chain uses TRBV7-6 and TRBJ2-3; TRBD1 matches at 10 bases. The CDR3 runs to 19 residues. V was pared by 5 bases and J by 0 bases, with 14 bases of the junction left unmatched. Per germline, CDR1 SGHVS and CDR2 FNYEAQ. The CDR3 region is CASSPLPGTGDRSTDTQYF. The CDR3 nucleotides are TGTGCCAGCAGCCCCTTACCCGGGACAGGGGACCGTAGCACAGATACGCAGTATTTT.

This clone occurred a few times. The genes are TRBV10-3 and TRBJ2-7; D remains unclear. Germline assignment: CDR1 ENHRY and CDR2 SYGVKD. V shed 0 bases and J shed 4 bases, with 16 bases lying between them. The CDR3 has 16 residues. CDR3 amino acids: CAISESPYRNIYEQYF. The CDR3 bases are TGTGCCATCAGTGAGTCACCCTATAGAAACATTTACGAGCAGTACTTC.

The V and J genes are TRBV27 and TRBJ2-7; TRBD1 matches at 8 bases. This CDR3 has 17 residues. Germline V gene sequence: CDR1 MNHEY, CDR2 SMNVEV (reference sequence). Trimming took 6 bases from V and 3 from J; bases not matched to a gene: 16. The CDR3 DNA reads TGTGCCAGCAGCCTACTCCCCCGGACAGGGCTTCTCTACGAGCAGTACTTC. This encodes CASSLLPRTGLLYEQYF.

The chain recombines TRBV5-5 with TRBJ2-7; unclear D gene. CDR1 and CDR2 from the germline V gene are SGHKS and YYEKEE (reference sequence). The CDR3 runs to 13 residues. Trimming left V 0 bases short and J 2 bases short, with 6 bases between. The CDR3 sequence: CASSLGLTYEQYF. DNA of the CDR3: TGTGCCAGCAGCTTGGGTCTTACCTACGAGCAGTACTTC.

The V call is TRBV4-1, the J call TRBJ2-1; TRBD2 aligns across 12 bases. CDR3 size: 15 residues. V dropped 1 base and J dropped 8; count of bases not matched to a gene: 3. Germline V CDR1 and CDR2: MGHRA, YSYEKL. CDR3 in amino acids: CASSQGTSGTDEQFF. The DNA of the CDR3 is TGCGCCAGCAGCCAAGGGACTAGCGGGACCGATGAGCAGTTCTTC.

V usage is TRBV5-1 and J usage is TRBJ2-7, with TRBD1 matching 7 bases. From germline, CDR1 is SGHRS and CDR2 YFSETQ. CDR3 length: 14 residues. The V segment lost 5 bases and the J segment 0 bases; nucleotides outside the gene matches: 5. The CDR3 sequence is CASSSGQSSYEQYF. CDR3 DNA sequence: TGCGCCAGCAGTTCGGGACAGAGCTCCTACGAGCAGTACTTC.

The rearrangement uses TRBV29-1 and TRBJ2-2, with D perhaps matching TRBD1 (6 bases). Trimming cost V 5 bases and J 5 bases, with 12 bases left between them. The CDR3 length is 13 residues. Germline assignment: CDR1 SQVTM and CDR2 ANQGSEA. CDR3 sequence: CSVLDRRTGELFF. The CDR3 region has the DNA TGCAGCGTTTTAGACAGGCGGACCGGGGAGCTGTTTTTT.

CDR3 loop: CASSQITGELFF. CDR3 nucleotides: TGCGCCAGCAGCCAGATTACCGGGGAGCTGTTTTTT. This rearrangement joins TRBV4-3 to TRBJ2-2; D not certain. The CDR3 length is 12 residues. Trimming cost V 3 bases and J 5 bases, with 4 bases left between them. Germline V gene data show CDR1 as LGHNA and CDR2 as YSLEER.